Following are 21 T cell receptor beta chains from one sample sequenced in a study of preoperative IRX-2 immunotherapy in early breast cancer. Treatment reported: preoperative locoregional IRX-2 cytokine immunotherapy. Profiled with immunoSEQ multiplex PCR; TCRdb holds only in-frame clones, not every one. Of around 62,000 clones in the sample, 94% were seen once. Sample acquisition took place from a patient treated with IRX-2 immunotherapy. Receptor source: a human donor with breast cancer.

The chain has TRBV27 and TRBJ2-7; no reliable D call. CDR3 length: 10 amino acids. Trimming left V 8 bases short and J 6 bases short, with 8 bases between. The V gene's germline CDR1 is MNHEY and CDR2 SMNVEV (reference sequence). The CDR3, as DNA: TGTGCCAGCGGGTTTGGCGAGCAGTACTTC. It specifies CASGFGEQYF.

The CDR3 sequence is CASSLTGKTQFF. The CDR3 DNA is TGTGCCAGCAGCTTGACCGGGAAGACGCAGTTCTTC. The V and J genes are TRBV7-2 and TRBJ2-1; a possible D gene is TRBD2 (5 bases). Trimming removed 3 bases at V and 12 bases at J, with 12 bases between. CDR1 SGHTA and CDR2 FQGNSA come from the germline V gene. The CDR3 spans 12 residues.

This rearrangement joins TRBV29-1 to TRBJ2-4, with a weak D call TRBD1 (6 bases). CDR3 length: 12 residues. Germline CDR1 SQVTM, CDR2 ANQGSEA. V was clipped by 3 bases and J by 9 bases, with 12 bases between them. For the CDR3, the DNA is TGCAGCGTTGATACAGGGTACGGCATTCAGTACTTC. Protein: CSVDTGYGIQYF.

The chain has TRBV4-2 and TRBJ2-3; 7 bases fit TRBD2. The germline V gene encodes CDR1 LGHNA and CDR2 YNFKEQ. The junction had 9 bases not matched to a gene; V was cut back by 0 bases and J by 9 bases. This CDR3 has 15 residues. The CDR3 region has the DNA TGTGCCAGCAGCCAAGAGACGCGGGGGATGGGGACGCAGTATTTT. It specifies CASSQETRGMGTQYF.

The chain links TRBV6-6 to TRBJ1-2; 8 nucleotides line up with TRBD1. V dropped 2 bases and J dropped 4; count of bases not matched to a gene: 6. Looked up from germline, CDR1 is MNHNY and CDR2 is SVGAGI (reference sequence). The CDR3 runs to 15 residues. The CDR3 is CASSYAQGAGYGYTF. CDR3 bases: TGTGCCAGCAGTTACGCCCAGGGGGCCGGCTATGGCTACACCTTC.

The count of this clone is one. The chain joins TRBV11-1 to TRBJ1-1; the match to TRBD1 covers 9 bases. There are 16 residues in the CDR3. J gave up 0 bases and V 5 bases, and 7 bases lay outside the gene matches. CDR1 SGHAT and CDR2 FQDESV come from the germline V gene (reference sequence). CDR3 sequence reads: CASSPRQGGLNTEAFF. DNA of the CDR3: TGTGCCAGCAGCCCCCGACAGGGGGGCTTGAACACTGAAGCTTTCTTT.

The chain employs TRBV11-2 and TRBJ2-2; D perhaps matches TRBD2 (6 bases). V was trimmed by 5 bases and J by 3 bases, leaving 13 bases between them. Germline V gene data show CDR1 as SGHAT and CDR2 as FQNNGV. This CDR3 contains 15 residues. This CDR3 is CASSKGLLYTGELFF. The CDR3 DNA reads TGTGCCAGCAGCAAGGGACTTTTATACACCGGGGAGCTGTTTTTT.

The genes are TRBV6-5 and TRBJ2-2; 9 bases are a match to TRBD1. With 2 bases clipped from V and 2 bases from J, the junction kept 3 bases outside the gene matches. Germline V lookup: CDR1 MNHEY, CDR2 SVGAGI. CDR3 length equals 16 residues. The CDR3 here is CASSYLGQGNTGELFF. CDR3 in DNA: TGTGCCAGCAGTTACCTGGGACAGGGCAACACCGGGGAGCTGTTTTTT.

V usage is TRBV5-4 and J usage is TRBJ1-2; D is uncertain. The CDR3 loop spans 14 amino acids. V lost 0 bases to trimming and J lost 2 bases, with 8 bases between them. Germline V gene data show CDR1 as SGHNT and CDR2 as YYREEE (reference sequence). CDR3: CASSLGGQNYGYTF. The CDR3 bases are TGTGCCAGCAGCTTGGGGGGTCAGAACTATGGCTACACCTTC.

This CDR3 reads CASTWTGEGEQYF. The CDR3 DNA follows: TGTGCCAGCACTTGGACAGGGGAGGGCGAGCAGTACTTC. The gene calls are TRBV2 and TRBJ2-7; 9 bases line up with TRBD1. The V gene end was trimmed by 7 bases and the J gene end by 6 bases; junction bases not matched to a gene: 7. Germline V gives CDR1 SNHLY, CDR2 FYNNEI. CDR3 size: 13 residues.

This chain joins TRBV4-2 and TRBJ1-5, with D possibly matching TRBD1 (5 bases). The CDR3 consists of 17 residues. Deletions cut 0 bases from V and 9 bases from J, with 21 bases between. Germline lookup yields CDR1 LGHNA and CDR2 YNFKEQ. The CDR3 loop reads CASSQDSGRGTFSPQHF. The CDR3 nucleotides are TGTGCCAGCAGCCAAGATTCAGGGCGGGGGACCTTTTCGCCCCAGCATTTT.

This clone was observed a single time. The chain is built from TRBV4-1 and TRBJ2-2; possibly TRBD1 for D (5 bases). The V end was cut by 5 bases, the J end by 2 bases, with 15 bases between. Germline assignment: CDR1 MGHRA and CDR2 YSYEKL. The CDR3 is 16 residues long. The CDR3 region is CASSENQGSNTGELFF. Written as DNA, the CDR3 is TGCGCCAGCAGCGAGAACCAGGGCTCAAACACCGGGGAGCTGTTTTTT.

V usage is TRBV18 and J usage is TRBJ2-1; D remains ambiguous. The length of the CDR3 is 13 residues. Germline assignment: CDR1 KGHSH and CDR2 LQKENI. Trimming removed 1 base from V and 7 bases from J, with 8 bases in between. CDR3 nucleotide sequence: TGTGCCAGCTCACCACAAACCATTAATGAGCAGTTCTTC. Translation gives CASSPQTINEQFF.

The chain has TRBV27 and TRBJ2-7, with D possibly TRBD2 on 6 matching bases. Germline V gene data show CDR1 as MNHEY and CDR2 as SMNVEV (reference sequence). Trimming took 0 bases from V and 2 from J, leaving 11 bases between them. This CDR3 is built from 15 residues. Here the CDR3 reads CASSLSGTGAYEQYF. CDR3 DNA: TGTGCCAGCAGTTTATCTGGGACTGGGGCCTACGAGCAGTACTTC.

The chain carries TRBV2 and TRBJ1-1, with D uncertain. The CDR3 is 13 amino acids. The germline gives CDR1 SNHLY, CDR2 FYNNEI. Trimming took 5 bases from V and 1 from J, leaving 8 bases between them. CDR3 nucleotides: TGTGCCAGCAGTCAAGAACAGAACACTGAAGCTTTCTTT. Translating it yields CASSQEQNTEAFF.

The chain couples TRBV7-2 to TRBJ1-1; D gene ambiguous. The CDR3 sequence is 13 residues long. Germline assignment: CDR1 SGHTA and CDR2 FQGNSA. Trimming removed 1 base from V and 8 bases from J, with 11 bases in between. The CDR3 is CASSLEKAAEAFF. Written as DNA, the CDR3 is TGTGCCAGCAGCTTAGAGAAGGCGGCCGAAGCTTTCTTT.

The V and J genes are TRBV27 and TRBJ1-5; D remains unclear. Germline V lookup: CDR1 MNHEY, CDR2 SMNVEV (reference sequence). This CDR3 contains 13 residues. V was clipped by 5 bases and J by 6 bases, with 11 bases between them. The CDR3 loop is CASSTGDSQPQHF. The CDR3 DNA reads as TGTGCCAGCAGTACTGGGGATTCTCAGCCCCAGCATTTT.

The chain couples TRBV6-1 to TRBJ1-5; 8 nucleotides align to TRBD1. After removal of 10 bases from V and 3 bases from J, the junction contained 5 bases not matched to a gene. The length of the CDR3 is 13 residues. CDR1 and CDR2 (germline): MNHNS, SASEGT. The chain's CDR3 is CAITGGANQPQHF. The CDR3 DNA follows: TGTGCCATAACAGGGGGGGCCAATCAGCCCCAGCATTTT.

The V gene is TRBV11-1, the J gene TRBJ2-3, with D unresolved. Trimming shortened V by 4 bases and J by 6 bases, and 23 bases separated the two germline ends. The germline V gene has CDR1 SGHAT and CDR2 FQDESV (reference sequence). The CDR3 runs 17 residues. CDR3 coding DNA: TGTGCCAGCAGCTCATCATTTTCGCGATCCACAACGGATACGCAGTATTTT. Its translation: CASSSSFSRSTTDTQYF.

This chain joins TRBV4-3 and TRBJ1-3, with no clear D. Trimming left V 0 bases short and J 2 bases short, with 8 bases between. The CDR3 contains 15 residues. Germline CDR1 LGHNA, CDR2 YSLEER. The CDR3 nucleotides are TGCGCCAGCAGCCAAGATAGCGGGACTGGAAACACCATATATTTT. Protein: CASSQDSGTGNTIYF.

The rearrangement links TRBV9 to TRBJ1-2; D remains unclear. V was cut by 0 bases and J by 4 bases, with 16 bases left in between. The CDR3 sequence is 16 residues long. The germline V gene encodes CDR1 SGDLS and CDR2 YYNGEE. This CDR3 reads CASSVGGYYATYGYTF. The CDR3 DNA reads as TGTGCCAGCAGCGTAGGTGGTTATTACGCCACCTATGGCTACACCTTC.